This T cell receptor (beta chain) appears in the sequencing data of a study of T cell responses to AZD1222 COVID-19 vaccine. Across the study: Second-dose intervals near 4 or 12 weeks were combined.

The table came from immunoSEQ multiplex PCR; TCRdb's copy has only in-frame clones and leaves some out. The data contain 75,000 to 95,000 clones, about 85% of them singletons. The sample here was peripheral blood, taken on day 0 of AZD1222 vaccination. The source of this sequence is an adult in good health.

This CDR3 reads CASSQGLLGTQYF. DNA of the CDR3: TGTGCCAGCAGCCAGGGACTACTAGGGACCCAGTACTTC. The genes are TRBV28 and TRBJ2-5; 7 bases align to TRBD2. J was trimmed by 7 bases and V by 6 bases; bases with no gene match: 8. There are 13 residues in the CDR3. From germline, CDR1 is MDHEN and CDR2 SYDVKM.